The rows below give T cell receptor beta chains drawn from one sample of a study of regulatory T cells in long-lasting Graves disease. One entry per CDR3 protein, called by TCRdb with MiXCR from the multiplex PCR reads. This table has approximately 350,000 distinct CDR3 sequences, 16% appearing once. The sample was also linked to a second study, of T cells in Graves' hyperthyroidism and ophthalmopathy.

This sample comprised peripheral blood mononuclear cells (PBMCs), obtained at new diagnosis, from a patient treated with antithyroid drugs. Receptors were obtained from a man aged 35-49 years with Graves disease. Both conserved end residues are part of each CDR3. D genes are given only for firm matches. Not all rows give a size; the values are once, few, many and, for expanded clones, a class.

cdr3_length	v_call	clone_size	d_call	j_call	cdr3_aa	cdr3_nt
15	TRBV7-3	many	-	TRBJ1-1	CASSLHRPPNTEAFF	TGTGCCAGCAGCCTCCACAGGCCGCCGAACACTGAAGCTTTCTTT
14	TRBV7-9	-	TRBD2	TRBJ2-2	CASSFGLAVGELFF	TGTGCCAGCAGCTTCGGACTAGCGGTCGGGGAGCTGTTTTTT
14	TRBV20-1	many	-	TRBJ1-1	CSARDGRKNTEAFF	TGCAGTGCTAGAGATGGGCGGAAAAACACTGAAGCTTTCTTT
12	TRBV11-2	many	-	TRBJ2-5	CAGLWGQETQYF	TGTGCCGGCCTTTGGGGCCAAGAGACCCAGTACTTC
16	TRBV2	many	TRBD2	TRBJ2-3	CASSFERGGSTDTQYF	TGTGCCAGCAGTTTTGAGCGGGGGGGTAGCACAGATACGCAGTATTTT
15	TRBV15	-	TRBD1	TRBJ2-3	CATSRVGQGTDTQYF	TGTGCCACCAGCAGAGTCGGACAGGGGACAGATACGCAGTATTTT
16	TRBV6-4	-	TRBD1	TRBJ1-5	CASRGGIAGGDQPQHF	TGTGCCAGCAGGGGGGGGATCGCAGGGGGGGATCAGCCCCAGCATTTT
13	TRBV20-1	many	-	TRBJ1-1	CSASPDEYTEAFF	TGCAGTGCTAGCCCAGATGAGTACACTGAAGCTTTCTTT
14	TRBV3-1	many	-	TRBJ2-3	CASSQAQGPDTQYF	TGTGCCAGCAGCCAAGCACAGGGACCAGATACGCAGTATTTT
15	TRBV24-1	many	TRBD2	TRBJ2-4	CATSDVRGGADIQYF	TGTGCCACCAGTGATGTACGCGGGGGGGCCGACATTCAGTACTTC
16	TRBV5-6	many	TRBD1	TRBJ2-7	CASSSPGQGQTYEQYF	TGTGCCAGCAGCAGTCCGGGACAGGGACAGACCTACGAGCAGTACTTC
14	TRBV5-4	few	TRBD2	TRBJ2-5	CASRLGGGQETQYF	TGTGCCAGCAGACTGGGGGGGGGCCAAGAGACCCAGTACTTC
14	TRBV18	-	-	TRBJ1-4	CASSPPGGYEKLFF	TGTGCCAGCTCACCACCGGGGGGATACGAAAAACTGTTTTTT
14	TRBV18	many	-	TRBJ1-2	CASARGRDHYGYTF	TGTGCCAGCGCACGTGGCAGGGACCACTATGGCTACACCTTC
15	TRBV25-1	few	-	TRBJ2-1	CASSEARGDANEQFF	TGTGCCAGCAGTGAAGCTAGGGGAGATGCGAATGAGCAGTTCTTC
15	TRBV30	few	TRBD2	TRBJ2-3	CAWNPAGGPIDTQYF	TGTGCCTGGAATCCAGCGGGGGGGCCTATAGATACGCAGTATTTT
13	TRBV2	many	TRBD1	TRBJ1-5	CASSRQGHQPQHF	TGTGCCAGCAGTCGACAGGGGCATCAGCCCCAGCATTTT
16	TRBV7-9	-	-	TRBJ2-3	CASSSFSGSPGDTQYF	TGTGCCAGCAGCTCCTTTAGCGGTTCACCCGGGGATACGCAGTATTTT